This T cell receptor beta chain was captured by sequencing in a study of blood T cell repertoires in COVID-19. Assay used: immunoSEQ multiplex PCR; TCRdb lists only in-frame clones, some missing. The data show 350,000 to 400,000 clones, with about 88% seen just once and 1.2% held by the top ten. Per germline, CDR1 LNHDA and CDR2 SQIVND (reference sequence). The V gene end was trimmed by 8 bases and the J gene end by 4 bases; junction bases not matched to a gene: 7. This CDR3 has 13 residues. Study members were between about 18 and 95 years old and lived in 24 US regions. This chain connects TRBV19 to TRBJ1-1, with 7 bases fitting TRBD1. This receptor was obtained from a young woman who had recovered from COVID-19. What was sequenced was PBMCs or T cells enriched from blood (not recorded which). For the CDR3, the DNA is TGTGCCAGTGCGACAGGGAAGAGCACTGAAGCTTTCTTT. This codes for CASATGKSTEAFF.